This TCR beta chain was obtained from a study of cytomegalovirus exposure and HLA in healthy donors. Both 60 Vbeta primers and 13 Jbeta primers went into the PCR. Assay: immunoSEQ multiplex PCR; the TCRdb copy retains only in-frame clones and omits some. The table includes about 95,000 clones, about 77% detected once. Germline CDR1 reads MGHRA; CDR2 reads YSYEKL. V gave up 3 bases and J gave up 7 bases, with 6 bases separating them. The CDR3 contains 12 residues. V is TRBV4-1 and J is TRBJ2-2; D gene uncertain. Sequencing used PBMCs. The receptor comes from a woman in her 40s in good health and CMV-seronegative. The CDR3 coding sequence is TGCGCCAGCAGCCACTTACTCGGGGAGCTGTTTTTT. Translation gives CASSHLLGELFF.